The 10 T cell receptor beta chains presented below share a single source sample, sequenced in a study of blood T cell repertoires in COVID-19. Sequenced by immunoSEQ multiplex PCR; TCRdb stores in-frame clones only, minus some. The sample has tens of thousands of clones, around 88% seen once. Material for sequencing was peripheral blood. These receptor sequences come from a human donor in a cohort sampled during active COVID-19.

CDR3 coding DNA: TGTGCCAGCAGTTACTCGCAGGGGGCCGGAGGGGAAAAACTGTTTTTT. It yields the protein CASSYSQGAGGEKLFF. The chain recombines TRBV6-5 with TRBJ1-4; 8 bases are a match to TRBD1. The germline gives CDR1 MNHEY, CDR2 SVGAGI. The junction had 8 bases not matched to a gene; V was cut back by 0 bases and J by 8 bases. This CDR3 has 16 residues.

The chain employs TRBV11-3 and TRBJ2-7, with 7 bases fitting TRBD2. V lost 3 bases, J lost 1 base, and 3 bases stayed unmatched. The CDR3 totals 14 residues. CDR1 and CDR2 from the germline V gene are SGHNT and YENEEA. The CDR3 DNA reads TGTGCCAGCAGCTTCCTGGGGGGGTCCTACGAGCAGTACTTC. Translation gives CASSFLGGSYEQYF.

In this sample, this clone turned up a few times. This rearrangement joins TRBV4-1 to TRBJ1-1; D is undetermined. CDR3 length: 15 residues. Germline assignment: CDR1 MGHRA and CDR2 YSYEKL. Trimming left V 0 bases short and J 1 base short, with 9 bases between. CDR3 sequence (DNA): TGCGCCAGCAGCCAAGATCACGGGAGGAACACTGAAGCTTTCTTT. Translation: CASSQDHGRNTEAFF.

V usage is TRBV25-1 and J usage is TRBJ1-3, with TRBD1 matching 7 bases. CDR3 size: 14 residues. Germline V gene data show CDR1 as MGHDK and CDR2 as SYGVNS. The J segment lost 4 bases and the V segment lost 6 bases, leaving 6 bases of the junction unmatched. The CDR3 sequence is CASRETGFGNTIYF. The CDR3 DNA reads as TGTGCCAGCAGGGAGACAGGGTTCGGAAACACCATATATTTT.

This rearrangement joins TRBV19 to TRBJ1-2, with a weak D call TRBD1 (6 bases). Germline V gives CDR1 LNHDA, CDR2 SQIVND (reference sequence). The V end lost 1 base, the J end lost 0 bases, and 12 bases lay between the germline ends. The length of the CDR3 is 16 residues. The CDR3 loop is CASSIGADRSNYGYTF. The CDR3 nucleotides read TGTGCCAGTAGTATAGGGGCAGACAGGTCTAACTATGGCTACACCTTC.

This sequence joins TRBV5-4 and TRBJ2-2; TRBD2 matches at 13 bases. V lost 4 bases and J lost 7; bases outside the gene matches: 7. From germline, CDR1 is SGHNT and CDR2 YYREEE (reference sequence). The CDR3 sequence is 16 residues long. CDR3 loop: CASSIGLAGAHGELFF. For the CDR3, the DNA is TGTGCCAGCAGCATCGGACTAGCGGGAGCCCACGGGGAGCTGTTTTTT.

This rearrangement joins TRBV6-4 to TRBJ2-7; 7 nucleotides align to TRBD1. The germline V gene has CDR1 MRHNA and CDR2 SNTAGT. The V and J ends lost 1 base and 3 bases, in that order; junction bases with no gene match: 3. CDR3 size: 14 residues. The CDR3 here is CASSDYAGGYEQYF. CDR3 nucleotide sequence: TGTGCCAGCAGTGACTATGCAGGGGGCTACGAGCAGTACTTC.

A note on this clone: Other DNA sequences in this specimen translate into the identical CDR3. The chain has TRBV12-3 or TRBV12-4 and TRBJ2-7; tentative D call: TRBD2 (6 bases). The V end lost 6 bases, the J end lost 6 bases, and 9 bases lay between the germline ends. This CDR3 has 11 amino acids. The CDR3 DNA reads as TGTGCCAGCAGCTCCGGGGGCGAGCAGTACTTC. It translates to CASSSGGEQYF.

The V call is TRBV5-4, the J call TRBJ1-1; 7 nucleotides match TRBD1. Germline CDR1 and CDR2: SGHNT and YYREEE (reference sequence). The V gene end was trimmed by 3 bases and the J gene end by 1 base; junction bases not matched to a gene: 6. This CDR3 contains 15 residues. The CDR3 sequence: CASSSSRDRNTEAFF. The DNA for the CDR3 is TGTGCCAGCAGCTCGAGCCGGGACAGGAACACTGAAGCTTTCTTT.

J is TRBJ2-7 and V is TRBV9, with D perhaps matching TRBD1 (5 bases). Germline CDR1 and CDR2: SGDLS and YYNGEE. The CDR3 runs 14 residues. V was clipped by 0 bases and J by 6 bases, with 13 bases between them. CDR3 nucleotide sequence: TGTGCCAGCAGCGTAGCTCCGACAGCGAGCGAGCAGTACTTC. Translated: CASSVAPTASEQYF.